The entry below describes one T cell receptor beta chain. This record comes from a study of blood T cell repertoires in COVID-19. The table came from immunoSEQ multiplex PCR; TCRdb's copy has only in-frame clones and leaves some out. Of fewer than 350,000 clones detected, approximately 91% appear once; the ten largest clones hold about 1.8%. Donors in Cohort 3 who had recovered were those with two negative PCRs, healthcare professional clearance, or resolution of their symptoms. The V end lost 0 bases, the J end lost 8 bases, and 10 bases lay between the germline ends. CDR3 length: 12 residues. The germline V gene has CDR1 GTSNPN and CDR2 SVGIG (reference sequence).

This receptor was identified in a woman in her thirties or forties who had recovered from COVID-19. Sequences were obtained from PBMCs or T cells enriched from blood (not recorded which). The V call is TRBV30, the J call TRBJ1-2, with D hard to call. CDR3 residues: CAWSVSLAGYTF. Written as DNA, the CDR3 is TGTGCCTGGAGTGTAAGCCTCGCGGGCTACACCTTC.